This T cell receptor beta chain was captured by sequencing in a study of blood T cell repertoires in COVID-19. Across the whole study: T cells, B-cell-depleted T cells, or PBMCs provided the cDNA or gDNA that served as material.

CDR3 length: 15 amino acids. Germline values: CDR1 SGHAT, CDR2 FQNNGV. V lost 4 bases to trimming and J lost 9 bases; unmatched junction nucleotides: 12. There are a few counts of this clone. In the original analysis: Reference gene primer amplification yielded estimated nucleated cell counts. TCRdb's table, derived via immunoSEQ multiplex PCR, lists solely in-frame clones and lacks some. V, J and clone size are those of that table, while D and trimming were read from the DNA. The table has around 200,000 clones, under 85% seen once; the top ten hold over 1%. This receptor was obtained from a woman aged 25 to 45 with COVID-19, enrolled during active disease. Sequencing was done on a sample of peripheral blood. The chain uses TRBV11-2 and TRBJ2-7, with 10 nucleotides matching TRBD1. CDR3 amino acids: CASSSSGTGASPQYF. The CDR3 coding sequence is TGTGCCAGCAGCTCCTCCGGGACAGGGGCTTCGCCGCAGTACTTC.